This TCR beta chain was profiled in a study of cytomegalovirus exposure and HLA in healthy donors. Both 60 Vbeta primers and 13 Jbeta primers went into the PCR. Assay used: immunoSEQ multiplex PCR; TCRdb lists only in-frame clones, some missing. The sample has some 160,000 clones, more than 70% seen once; the top ten hold about 1.8%. This CDR3 has 17 residues. Germline V CDR1 and CDR2: LGHNA, YNFKEQ. The V gene end was trimmed by 0 bases and the J gene end by 9 bases; junction bases not matched to a gene: 12. General observations from the study: The study dropped some indistinguishable V segments, TRBV6-2 and TRBV6-3 among them. Rarity held for most TCR sequences, but there were some public TCRs that occurred in many donors. Reportedly, TCR beta sequences accurately predicted HLA-A and HLA-B alleles in most subjects.

A remark on this clone: Its antigen remains unknown.

The sequenced sample consisted of PBMCs. The TCR was taken from a middle-aged woman in good health and CMV-seronegative. This sequence joins TRBV4-2 and TRBJ2-1; TRBD1 matches 9 bases. The CDR3 loop is CASSQDWGQGIRGEQFF. The CDR3 DNA reads as TGTGCCAGCAGCCAAGATTGGGGACAGGGAATCAGAGGTGAGCAGTTCTTC.